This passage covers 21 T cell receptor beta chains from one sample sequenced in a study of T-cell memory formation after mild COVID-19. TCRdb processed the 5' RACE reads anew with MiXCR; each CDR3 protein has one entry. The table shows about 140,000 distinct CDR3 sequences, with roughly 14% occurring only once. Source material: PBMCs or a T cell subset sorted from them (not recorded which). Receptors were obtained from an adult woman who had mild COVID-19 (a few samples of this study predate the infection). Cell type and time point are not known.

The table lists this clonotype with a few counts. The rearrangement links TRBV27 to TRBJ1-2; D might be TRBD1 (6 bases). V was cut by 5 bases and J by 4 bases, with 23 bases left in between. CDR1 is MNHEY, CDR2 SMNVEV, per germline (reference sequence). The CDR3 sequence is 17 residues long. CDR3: CASSPRRGPGRAYGYTF. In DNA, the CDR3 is TGTGCCAGCAGTCCGCGCCGGGGGCCGGGCCGGGCCTATGGCTACACCTTC.

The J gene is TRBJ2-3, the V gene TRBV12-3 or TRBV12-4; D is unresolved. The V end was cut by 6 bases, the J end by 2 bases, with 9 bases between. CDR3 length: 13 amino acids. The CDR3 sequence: CASRPGYTDTQYF. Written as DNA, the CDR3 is TGTGCCAGCAGACCGGGCTACACAGATACGCAGTATTTT.

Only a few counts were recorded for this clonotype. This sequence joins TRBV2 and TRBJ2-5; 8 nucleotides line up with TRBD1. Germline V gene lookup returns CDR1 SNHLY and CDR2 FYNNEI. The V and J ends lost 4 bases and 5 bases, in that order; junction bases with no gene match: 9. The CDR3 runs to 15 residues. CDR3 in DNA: TGTGCCAGCAGTGCAAGACAGGGGCCCTGGGAGACCCAGTACTTC. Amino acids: CASSARQGPWETQYF.

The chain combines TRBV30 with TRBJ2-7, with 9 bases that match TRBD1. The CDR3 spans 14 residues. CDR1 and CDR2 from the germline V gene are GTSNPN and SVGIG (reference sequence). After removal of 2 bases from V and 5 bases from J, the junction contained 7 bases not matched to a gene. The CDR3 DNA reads TGTGCCTGGAGTCCCGGGACAGGGTGGAACGAGCAGTACTTC. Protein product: CAWSPGTGWNEQYF.

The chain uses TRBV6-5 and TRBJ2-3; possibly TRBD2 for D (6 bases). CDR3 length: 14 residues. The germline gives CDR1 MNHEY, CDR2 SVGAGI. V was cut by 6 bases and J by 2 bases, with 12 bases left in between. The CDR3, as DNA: TGTGCCAGCAGCCTCCGGGAGTCCACAGATACGCAGTATTTT. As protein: CASSLRESTDTQYF.

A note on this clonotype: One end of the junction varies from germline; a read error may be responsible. DNA for the CDR3: TGTGCAAGCAGCCAGCTAGCGGGGTACGAGCAGTACTTC. Amino acid sequence: CASSQLAGYEQYF. The V and J genes are TRBV3-1 and TRBJ2-7; 9 positions match TRBD2. CDR1 LGHDT and CDR2 YNNKEL come from the germline V gene (reference sequence). This CDR3 spans 13 amino acids.

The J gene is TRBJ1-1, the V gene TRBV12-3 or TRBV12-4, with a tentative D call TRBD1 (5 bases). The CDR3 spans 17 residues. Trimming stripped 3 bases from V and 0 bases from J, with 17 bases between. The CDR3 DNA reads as TGTGCCAGCAGTTTTTCAGGGTATGCGTGGATGAACACTGAAGCTTTCTTT. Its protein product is CASSFSGYAWMNTEAFF.

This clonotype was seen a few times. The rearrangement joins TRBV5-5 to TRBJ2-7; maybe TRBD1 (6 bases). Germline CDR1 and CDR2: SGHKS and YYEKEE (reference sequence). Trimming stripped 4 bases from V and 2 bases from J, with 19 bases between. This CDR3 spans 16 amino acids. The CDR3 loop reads CASSLQGLQGPYEQYF. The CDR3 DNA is TGTGCCAGCAGCCTGCAAGGCCTACAGGGTCCCTACGAGCAGTACTTC.

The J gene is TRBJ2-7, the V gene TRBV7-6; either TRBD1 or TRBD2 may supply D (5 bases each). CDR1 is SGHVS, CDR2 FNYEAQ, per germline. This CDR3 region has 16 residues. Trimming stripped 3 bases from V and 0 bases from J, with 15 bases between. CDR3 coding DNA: TGTGCCAGCAGCTTCGGGGCTAGAGAAAGCTCCTACGAGCAGTACTTC. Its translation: CASSFGARESSYEQYF.

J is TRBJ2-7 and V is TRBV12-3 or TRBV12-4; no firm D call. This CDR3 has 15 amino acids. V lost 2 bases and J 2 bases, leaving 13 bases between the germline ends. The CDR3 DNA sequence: TGTGCCAGCAGTTTAAGGGAAAGGGTCACCTACGAGCAGTACTTC. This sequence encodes CASSLRERVTYEQYF.

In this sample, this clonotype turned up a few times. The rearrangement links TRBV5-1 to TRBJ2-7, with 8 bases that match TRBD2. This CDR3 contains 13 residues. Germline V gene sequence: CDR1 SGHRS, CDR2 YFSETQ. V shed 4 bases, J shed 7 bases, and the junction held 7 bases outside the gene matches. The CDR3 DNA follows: TGCGCCAGCAGCGGGGGACTAGTTGAGGAGCAGTACTTC. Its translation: CASSGGLVEEQYF.

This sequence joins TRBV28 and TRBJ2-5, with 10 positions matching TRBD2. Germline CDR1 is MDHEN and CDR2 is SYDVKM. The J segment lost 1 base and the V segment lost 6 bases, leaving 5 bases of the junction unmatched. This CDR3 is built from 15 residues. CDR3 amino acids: CASSGLAATQETQYF. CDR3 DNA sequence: TGTGCCAGCAGCGGACTAGCGGCGACCCAAGAGACCCAGTACTTC.

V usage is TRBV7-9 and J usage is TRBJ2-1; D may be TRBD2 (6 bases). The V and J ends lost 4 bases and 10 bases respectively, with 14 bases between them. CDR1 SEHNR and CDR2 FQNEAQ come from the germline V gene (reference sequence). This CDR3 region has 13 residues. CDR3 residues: CASSWAGFQEQFF. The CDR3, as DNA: TGTGCCAGCAGCTGGGCGGGGTTCCAAGAGCAGTTCTTC.

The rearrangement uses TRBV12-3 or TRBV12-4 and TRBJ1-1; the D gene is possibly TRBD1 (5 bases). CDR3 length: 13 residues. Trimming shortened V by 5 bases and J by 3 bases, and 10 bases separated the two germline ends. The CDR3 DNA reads TGTGCCAGCAGTCGTAGGGGCGACACTGAAGCTTTCTTT. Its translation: CASSRRGDTEAFF.

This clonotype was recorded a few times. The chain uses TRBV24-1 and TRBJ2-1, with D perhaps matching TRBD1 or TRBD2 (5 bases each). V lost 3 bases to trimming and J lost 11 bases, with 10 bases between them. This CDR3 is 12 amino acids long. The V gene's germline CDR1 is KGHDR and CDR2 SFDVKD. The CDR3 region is CATSDPGTKQFF. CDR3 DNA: TGTGCCACCAGTGATCCCGGGACCAAGCAGTTCTTC.

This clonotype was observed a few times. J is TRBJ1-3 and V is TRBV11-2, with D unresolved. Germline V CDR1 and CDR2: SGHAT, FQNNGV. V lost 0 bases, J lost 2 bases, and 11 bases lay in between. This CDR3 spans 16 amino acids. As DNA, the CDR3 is TGTGCCAGCAGCTTAGAGATTTGGGGAACTGGAAACACCATATATTTT. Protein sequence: CASSLEIWGTGNTIYF.

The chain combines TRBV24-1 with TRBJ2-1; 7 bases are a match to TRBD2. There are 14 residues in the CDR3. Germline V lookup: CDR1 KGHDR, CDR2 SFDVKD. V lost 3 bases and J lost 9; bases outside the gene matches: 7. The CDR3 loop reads CATSDPAGVGEQFF. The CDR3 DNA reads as TGTGCCACCAGTGATCCGGCGGGAGTCGGTGAGCAGTTCTTC.

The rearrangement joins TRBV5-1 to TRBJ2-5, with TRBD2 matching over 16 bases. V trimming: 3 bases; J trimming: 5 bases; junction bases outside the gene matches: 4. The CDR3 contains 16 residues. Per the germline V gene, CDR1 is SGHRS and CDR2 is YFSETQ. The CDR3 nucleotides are TGCGCCAGCAGCTCCGGGACTAGCGGGGGGGCCGAGACCCAGTACTTC. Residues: CASSSGTSGGAETQYF.

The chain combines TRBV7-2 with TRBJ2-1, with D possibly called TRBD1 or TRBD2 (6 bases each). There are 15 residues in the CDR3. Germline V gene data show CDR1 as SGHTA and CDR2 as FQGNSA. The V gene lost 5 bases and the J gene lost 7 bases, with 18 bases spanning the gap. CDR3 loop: CASSPGLNRENEQFF. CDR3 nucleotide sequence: TGTGCCAGCAGCCCGGGACTCAACAGGGAGAATGAGCAGTTCTTC.

CDR3 DNA sequence: TGCGCCAGCAGCTCCGACAACATTAACACAGATACGCAGTATTTT. Translation: CASSSDNINTDTQYF. This chain connects TRBV5-1 to TRBJ2-3; D ambiguous. CDR1 is SGHRS and CDR2 is YFSETQ in the germline V gene. The V and J ends lost 3 bases and 2 bases respectively, with 13 bases between them. This CDR3 spans 15 amino acids.

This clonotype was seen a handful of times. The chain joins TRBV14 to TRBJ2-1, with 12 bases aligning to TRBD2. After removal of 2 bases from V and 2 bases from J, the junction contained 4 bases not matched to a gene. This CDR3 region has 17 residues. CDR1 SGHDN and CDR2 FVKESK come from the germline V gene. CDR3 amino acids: CASSQRLAGVTYNEQFF. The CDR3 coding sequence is TGTGCCAGCAGCCAAAGACTAGCGGGAGTAACCTACAATGAGCAGTTCTTC.